This TCR beta chain was identified in a study of OX40 agonist ivuxolimab in advanced cancers. With regard to this clone: Its antigen is not identified.

The method was immunoSEQ multiplex PCR; TCRdb's version includes in-frame clones alone and lacks a portion of them. The data show roughly 88,000 clones, 80% to 90% seen once. V shed 6 bases, J shed 0 bases, and the junction held 8 bases outside the gene matches. CDR3 size: 16 residues. Germline V gives CDR1 KGHSH, CDR2 LQKENI. The study's findings and limits: Partial responders dosed at 0.1-3.0 mg/kg displayed clonal expansion ranking among the lowest.

This material consisted of CD4+ or CD8+ T cells sorted from blood, taken in a trial of the OX40 agonist ivuxolimab. This sequence originates from an adult with an advanced solid tumor such as melanoma, head and neck, liver or kidney cancer. This rearrangement joins TRBV18 to TRBJ1-5; 7 bases are a match to TRBD1. CDR3 residues: CASSPDRDPSNQPQHF. CDR3 bases: TGTGCCAGCTCCCCCGACAGGGACCCTAGCAATCAGCCCCAGCATTTT.